This T cell receptor beta chain is drawn from a study of cytomegalovirus exposure and HLA in healthy donors. Findings of the study overall: Presence/absence analyses took donor sequencing depth as roughly uniform. Among the sequence variants, a highly shared cluster was likely an artifact of sequencing. Previous analysis showed most TCR beta V segments were productive about 87% or about 30% of the time.

PCR employed 60 Vbeta and 13 Jbeta primers. Data came from immunoSEQ multiplex PCR; TCRdb stores just in-frame clones and leaves some out. The sample lists 140,000 or so clones, approximately 9% occurring once. The germline gives CDR1 SEHNR, CDR2 FQNEAQ (reference sequence). V lost 9 bases and J 0 bases, leaving 11 bases between the germline ends. This CDR3 spans 13 amino acids. On this clone: Its specificity is not known.

The source material was PBMCs. The clonotype was recovered from a male donor in good health and CMV-seronegative. V gene TRBV7-9 combines with J gene TRBJ2-5; the D gene is possibly TRBD1 (6 bases). In DNA form, the CDR3 reads TGTGCCAGTGTAGACAGGTACCAAGAGACCCAGTACTTC. Its translation: CASVDRYQETQYF.